Listed here are 13 T cell receptor beta chains from one sample, sequenced in a study of blood T cell repertoires in COVID-19. TCRdb's table, derived via immunoSEQ multiplex PCR, lists solely in-frame clones and lacks some. The sample holds 150,000 to 200,000 clones, more than 70% seen once. Sequencing was carried out using PBMCs or T cells enriched from blood (not recorded which). The receptor set was obtained from a woman aged 25-40 years who had recovered from COVID-19.

V and J are TRBV5-4 and TRBJ1-1; 8 nucleotides agree with TRBD1. Germline V gene data show CDR1 as SGHNT and CDR2 as YYREEE (reference sequence). V was clipped by 4 bases and J by 7 bases; unmatched bases: 3. The CDR3 loop spans 12 amino acids. The CDR3 nucleotides are TGTGCCAGCAGCAGGACAGGGCTTGAAGCTTTCTTT. Translation gives CASSRTGLEAFF.

The rearrangement links TRBV28 to TRBJ2-1, with 9 positions matching TRBD2. V lost 8 bases to trimming and J lost 6 bases; unmatched junction nucleotides: 11. Germline lookup yields CDR1 MDHEN and CDR2 SYDVKM. The CDR3 has 15 residues. In DNA form, the CDR3 reads TGTGCCAGCCCCCCGTCGCGGGAGGGTGGCAATGAGCAGTTCTTC. Translating gives CASPPSREGGNEQFF.

The chain combines TRBV30 with TRBJ2-3; 7 positions agree with TRBD2. Germline V gene lookup returns CDR1 GTSNPN and CDR2 SVGIG (reference sequence). The CDR3 totals 15 residues. The V gene end was trimmed by 8 bases and the J gene end by 5 bases; junction bases not matched to a gene: 16. DNA of the CDR3: TGTGCCGCCTCCGTGGGAGGCGGGAGAATAGATACGCAGTATTTT. Protein sequence: CAASVGGGRIDTQYF.

The chain has TRBV4-2 and TRBJ2-7; perhaps TRBD2 as D (6 bases). Per the germline V gene, CDR1 is LGHNA and CDR2 is YNFKEQ. The V and J ends lost 2 bases and 5 bases respectively, with 13 bases between them. CDR3 length equals 14 residues. The CDR3 DNA follows: TGTGCCAGCAGCCAACTGGGACTTGGAAACGAGCAGTACTTC. Protein product: CASSQLGLGNEQYF.

V gene TRBV9 combines with J gene TRBJ2-3; a weak D match, TRBD2 (6 bases). This CDR3 has 15 amino acids. Germline CDR1 and CDR2: SGDLS and YYNGEE. V lost 0 bases and J 11 bases, leaving 19 bases between the germline ends. Here the CDR3 reads CASSVDGSMTRGQYF. The CDR3 nucleotides read TGTGCCAGCAGCGTAGACGGGAGCATGACTAGGGGGCAGTATTTT.

V is TRBV28 and J is TRBJ2-1; TRBD1 is a possible D gene (6 bases). The CDR3 extends over 17 amino acids. Germline loops: CDR1 MDHEN, CDR2 SYDVKM. Between the trimmed V and J ends, which lost 5 bases and 4 bases, there was a span of 21 bases. CDR3 amino acids: CASSVAQGSGVYNEQFF. For the CDR3, the DNA is TGTGCCAGCAGTGTCGCACAGGGTAGTGGGGTTTACAATGAGCAGTTCTTC.

The rearrangement links TRBV5-6 to TRBJ2-3; 16 nucleotides agree with TRBD2. V shed 3 bases, J shed 3 bases, and the junction held 10 bases outside the gene matches. CDR3 length equals 19 residues. CDR1 and CDR2 from the germline V gene are SGHDT and YYEEEE. The CDR3 region is CASSWGLAGGPVLTDTQYF. CDR3 DNA: TGTGCCAGCAGCTGGGGACTAGCGGGAGGGCCCGTCTTGACAGATACGCAGTATTTT.

This chain links TRBV27 with TRBJ2-7, with a tentative D call TRBD1 (6 bases). V was pared by 8 bases and J by 0 bases, with 11 bases between. The CDR3 sequence is 13 residues long. Looked up from germline, CDR1 is MNHEY and CDR2 is SMNVEV (reference sequence). The CDR3 nucleotides are TGTGCCAGCGGGTTGGGGGCCTCCTACGAGCAGTACTTC. Translated: CASGLGASYEQYF.

The chain carries TRBV7-9 and TRBJ2-7, with D possibly matching TRBD1 (6 bases). The germline V and J ends were trimmed by 5 bases and 3 bases, with 14 bases remaining between them. The germline gives CDR1 SEHNR, CDR2 FQNEAQ (reference sequence). The CDR3 is made up of 14 amino acids. The DNA for the CDR3 is TGTGCCAGCAGCATATCAGGGGACGGCTACGAGCAGTACTTC. Its protein product is CASSISGDGYEQYF.

The chain employs TRBV7-9 and TRBJ1-2; TRBD1 matches 12 bases. In germline, CDR1 is SEHNR, CDR2 FQNEAQ (reference sequence). The CDR3 extends over 15 amino acids. J lost 8 bases, V lost 4 bases, and 8 bases had no gene match. The CDR3 coding sequence is TGTGCCAGCAGCTCGCCGGGACAGGGGGCAGGGGGCTACACCTTC. Its translation: CASSSPGQGAGGYTF.

The chain joins TRBV7-3 to TRBJ2-1; 7 positions match TRBD2. The germline V gene encodes CDR1 SGHTA and CDR2 FQGTGA. The CDR3 loop spans 15 amino acids. The J segment lost 7 bases and the V segment lost 4 bases, leaving 10 bases of the junction unmatched. Here the CDR3 reads CASSYGAAGVNEQFF. The CDR3 nucleotides are TGTGCCAGCAGCTACGGTGCGGCGGGAGTGAATGAGCAGTTCTTC.

This clone has only a few counts. The chain uses TRBV19 and TRBJ1-2; weak D call: TRBD1 (6 bases). This CDR3 is built from 14 residues. The V end lost 0 bases, the J end lost 4 bases, and 9 bases lay between the germline ends. Germline assignment: CDR1 LNHDA and CDR2 SQIVND (reference sequence). CDR3 sequence: CASSIETGFYGYTF. The CDR3 DNA reads TGTGCCAGTAGTATAGAGACAGGATTCTATGGCTACACCTTC.

The chain has TRBV6-4 and TRBJ2-3, with 14 bases identical to TRBD2. The CDR3 runs to 19 residues. Germline V lookup: CDR1 MRHNA, CDR2 SNTAGT. V lost 3 bases and J lost 3; bases outside the gene matches: 11. CDR3 sequence: CASSDPPYRLAGGTDTQYF. In DNA form, the CDR3 reads TGTGCCAGCAGTGATCCTCCCTATCGACTAGCGGGAGGGACAGATACGCAGTATTTT.